This section outlines one T cell receptor beta chain sequence together with its context. This entry is derived from a study of blood T cell repertoires in COVID-19. Study as a whole: In each case, the material was cDNA or gDNA derived from T cells, B-cell-depleted T cells, or PBMCs.

Original analysis: Cell counts per sample came from amplifying reference gene primers. Method: immunoSEQ multiplex PCR; TCRdb's copy keeps in-frame clones and lacks some. V and J calls and clone size are copied from that table; D and trimming were computed from the DNA. Counted here are around 74,000 clones, around 88% occurring once; the ten biggest clones make up approximately 8%. This TCR came from a young man with acute or convalescent COVID-19. The specimen was peripheral blood.

The CDR3 DNA follows: TGTGCCAGCGGCCCTGAGGGAACCTACGAGGAGCAGTACTTC. As protein: CASGPEGTYEEQYF. The chain carries TRBV6-6 and TRBJ2-7; possibly TRBD2 for D (5 bases). Trimming left V 8 bases short and J 7 bases short, with 21 bases between. The CDR3 runs 14 residues. Germline values: CDR1 MNHNY, CDR2 SVGAGI (reference sequence).